This T cell receptor (beta chain) was recorded in a study of blood T cell repertoires in COVID-19. Study at large: Material from acute and convalescent COVID-19 was sourced from the United States, Italy and Spain. Sources were T cells, B-cell-depleted T cells, or PBMCs; the material itself was cDNA or gDNA.

Method: immunoSEQ multiplex PCR; TCRdb's copy keeps in-frame clones and lacks some. The table lists some 85,000 clones, roughly 87% of them singletons. The CDR3 runs 15 residues. Trimming removed 0 bases at V and 7 bases at J, with 13 bases between. Germline loops: CDR1 SGHDT, CDR2 YYEEEE. Input material: peripheral blood. The chain is built from TRBV5-6 and TRBJ1-4, with D uncertain. This receptor was identified in a man aged 45 to 65 with acute or convalescent COVID-19. CDR3 amino acids: CASSLEAGSGEKLFF. In DNA, the CDR3 is TGTGCCAGCAGCTTGGAAGCGGGGTCTGGTGAAAAACTGTTTTTT.